This TCR beta chain originates from a study of shared clonotypes between healthy human individuals. Turning to the study itself: Per donor, CD8 memory used one plate, CD8 naive used two, CD4 memory used three and CD4 naive used three.

Overall study results and limits: Deeper or shallower sequencing was expected to change how clonotypes are shared among donors. Memory subsets generally showed smaller estimated richness than naive subsets did.

The CDR3 loop spans 15 amino acids. CDR1 and CDR2 from the germline V gene are LNHDA and SQIVND (reference sequence). The trim removed 3 bases at V and 8 bases at J, leaving 9 bases unmatched. TCRdb's copy holds only in-frame clones and misses some; the assay was immunoSEQ multiplex PCR. The sample holds millions of clones, 85% to 95% seen once. A word on this clone: Its specificity is unknown.

The source material was naive CD4+ T cells sorted from blood. The subset: CD45RA+ positively selected. This receptor was taken from a man between 18 and 35 years old in good health. The V gene is TRBV19, the J gene TRBJ1-5, with TRBD1 identical over 8 bases. The CDR3 reads CASSIHDRGLEPQHF. For the CDR3, the DNA is TGTGCCAGTAGTATCCACGACAGGGGACTGGAGCCCCAGCATTTT.